The T cell receptor (beta chain) described here comes from a study of cytomegalovirus exposure and HLA in healthy donors (dated by TCRdb to 2017 to 2019). About the investigation overall: The 500 to 800 repertoires of the first cohort and the approximately 130 validation repertoires were produced on the same platform, according to a later analysis. The study aimed to test whether cataloging public T cell receptors could reveal signatures of past pathogen exposure. A separate validation cohort of about 110 different subjects was used in addition to the 666-subject first cohort. To predict cytomegalovirus infection status, the study combined high-throughput TCR immunosequencing, statistical association of individual TCRs with disease status, and machine learning.

The CDR3 covers 16 residues, taking in both the cysteine and the phenylalanine. Just the 48-base CDR3 DNA is kept, in frame starting at base 1. V is pruned by 3 bases and J by 2 bases, leaving 8 bases of the junction without a gene match. The germline V gene encodes CDR1 ENHRY and CDR2 SYGVKD. The donors were included in the validation cohort of roughly 130 subjects, a group kept apart from the roughly 670-subject first cohort. To prepare the library, the immunoSEQ multiplex PCR assay was applied. Processing in the source paper ran as follows. To diagnose cytomegalovirus status from the catalog of TCR beta chain sequences, a statistical classification framework was built. TCRdb took this table from immuneACCESS and kept in-frame rearrangements with V and J called. Such tables lack part of the clones; where checked against another copy, unresolved V genes explain under half of the gap, and the rest is unexplained. That table is the source of V, J and clone size, and D and trimming were worked out from the DNA. The sample table lists around 300,000 clones, 70% to 90% of them with a count of one. Around 1% of the sample rests with the top ten.

Broader findings and caveats from the paper: Subsequent analysis determined that TCRs grouped into clusters in the first cohort also showed a tendency toward co-occurrence across the 120 or so validation repertoires, and approximately 94% of cluster scores exceeded 0. All 110 or so repertoires were used to score co-occurrence in the validation cohort in a later analysis, because that analysis had no HLA typing for the cohort. The classifier was reported to diagnose cytomegalovirus status with high specificity and sensitivity in both the original cohort and the validation cohort. In vitro tests confirmed that a few of the cytomegalovirus-associated TCR beta chains recognize cytomegalovirus antigens. According to the authors, the approach could potentially be generalized to other disease states and immunological phenotypes. The study gave a list of roughly 150 TCR beta chains associated with cytomegalovirus. Across donors, most TCR sequences were observed very rarely, whereas some public TCRs were present in many individuals.

About this clone: Its antigen target is currently unknown. No base quality values were provided; no much bigger clone lies one nucleotide off.

The clonotype was recovered from a man aged 25 to 40 in good health and CMV-seronegative. This chain joins TRBV10-3 to TRBJ2-7, and 9 junction bases match TRBD1. The sequenced sample was PBMCs. The encoded CDR3 is CAISDLHRGLAYEQYF. In nucleotides, the sequence is TGTGCCATCAGTGACTTACACAGGGGGCTCGCCTACGAGCAGTACTTC.